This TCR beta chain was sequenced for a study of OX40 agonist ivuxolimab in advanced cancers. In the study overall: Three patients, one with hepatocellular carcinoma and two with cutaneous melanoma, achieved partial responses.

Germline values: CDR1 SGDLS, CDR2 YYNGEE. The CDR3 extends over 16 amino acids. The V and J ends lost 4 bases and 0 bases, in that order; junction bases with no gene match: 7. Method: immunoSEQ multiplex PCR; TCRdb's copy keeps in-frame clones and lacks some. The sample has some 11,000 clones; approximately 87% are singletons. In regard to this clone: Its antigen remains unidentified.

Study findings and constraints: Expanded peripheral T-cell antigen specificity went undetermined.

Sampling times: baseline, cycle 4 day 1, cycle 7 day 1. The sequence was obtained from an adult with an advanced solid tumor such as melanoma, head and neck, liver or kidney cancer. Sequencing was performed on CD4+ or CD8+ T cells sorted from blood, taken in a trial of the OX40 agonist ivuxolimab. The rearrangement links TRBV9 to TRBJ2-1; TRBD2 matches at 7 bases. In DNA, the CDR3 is TGTGCCAGCAGCCCTTCCTTAGCGGGCTCCTACAATGAGCAGTTCTTC. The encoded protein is CASSPSLAGSYNEQFF.